This is a list of T cell receptor beta chains from one sample in a study of T cells in Graves' hyperthyroidism and ophthalmopathy. Each CDR3 protein is one row after TCRdb ran MiXCR on the multiplex PCR reads. The sample lists hundreds of thousands of distinct CDR3 sequences, roughly 15% occurring once. Sequencing was done on a sample of blood. The receptor source for this set is a woman aged 55-70 years with Graves' ophthalmopathy. The CDR3 runs from the conserved cysteine through the conserved F or W. Each record gives: J gene, clone size, V gene, D gene, CDR3 protein, CDR3 DNA. The D gene is left open where the match is weak. Size is stated for part of the rows, as once, few or many counts, or as a class when the clone is expanded.

j_gene: TRBJ2-3; abundance: many; v_gene: TRBV7-2; d_gene: TRBD2; CDR3aa: CASSSTTSRRADTQYF; CDR3nt: TGTGCCAGCAGCTCCACGACTAGCCGACGCGCAGATACGCAGTATTTT
j_gene: TRBJ2-3; abundance: few; v_gene: TRBV27; d_gene: -; CDR3aa: CASSPKGSTDTQYF; CDR3nt: TGTGCCAGCAGCCCGAAGGGGAGCACAGATACGCAGTATTTT
j_gene: TRBJ2-3; abundance: many; v_gene: TRBV3-1; d_gene: -; CDR3aa: CASSQGDYNTDTQYF; CDR3nt: TGTGCCAGCAGCCAGGGAGACTATAACACAGATACGCAGTATTTT
j_gene: TRBJ2-2; abundance: -; v_gene: TRBV7-2; d_gene: -; CDR3aa: CASSPERTGELFF; CDR3nt: TGTGCCAGCAGCCCAGAGCGCACCGGGGAGCTGTTTTTT
j_gene: TRBJ2-7; abundance: many; v_gene: TRBV4-2; d_gene: TRBD2; CDR3aa: CASSGRAAEQYF; CDR3nt: TGTGCCAGTAGCGGGAGGGCCGCCGAGCAGTACTTC
j_gene: TRBJ2-1; abundance: many; v_gene: TRBV9; d_gene: -; CDR3aa: CASSEAGWNEQFF; CDR3nt: TGTGCCAGCAGCGAGGCGGGGTGGAATGAGCAGTTCTTC
j_gene: TRBJ2-5; abundance: many; v_gene: TRBV20-1; d_gene: -; CDR3aa: CSARGGLQETQYF; CDR3nt: TGCAGTGCTAGAGGGGGGCTGCAAGAGACCCAGTACTTC
j_gene: TRBJ2-3; abundance: few; v_gene: TRBV12-5; d_gene: TRBD2; CDR3aa: CASGSRGGATDTQYF; CDR3nt: TGTGCTAGTGGTTCCCGGGGGGGGGCCACAGATACGCAGTATTTT
j_gene: TRBJ2-1; abundance: many; v_gene: TRBV28; d_gene: TRBD2; CDR3aa: CASSGLAGGGSSYNEQFF; CDR3nt: TGTGCCAGCAGTGGACTAGCGGGAGGGGGTAGCTCCTACAATGAGCAGTTCTTC
j_gene: TRBJ2-3; abundance: many; v_gene: TRBV30; d_gene: -; CDR3aa: CAWSVWGAGDTQYF; CDR3nt: TGTGCCTGGAGTGTCTGGGGAGCAGGGGATACGCAGTATTTT
j_gene: TRBJ1-4; abundance: many; v_gene: TRBV5-1; d_gene: -; CDR3aa: CASSSGGSRVEKLFF; CDR3nt: TGCGCCAGCAGCTCCGGGGGGTCTCGGGTCGAAAAACTGTTTTTT
j_gene: TRBJ2-7; abundance: many; v_gene: TRBV12-3/TRBV12-4; d_gene: -; CDR3aa: CASSSDSYEQYF; CDR3nt: TGTGCCAGCAGCTCCGACAGCTACGAGCAGTACTTC
j_gene: TRBJ1-5; abundance: few; v_gene: TRBV20-1; d_gene: TRBD1; CDR3aa: CSAAVGQGNQPQHF; CDR3nt: TGCAGTGCTGCGGTCGGACAGGGTAATCAGCCCCAGCATTTT
j_gene: TRBJ1-1; abundance: many; v_gene: TRBV14; d_gene: -; CDR3aa: CASSLTVGTEAFF; CDR3nt: TGTGCCAGCAGCCTGACAGTTGGCACTGAAGCTTTCTTT
j_gene: TRBJ1-2; abundance: many; v_gene: TRBV3-1; d_gene: -; CDR3aa: CASSQDGRESGYTF; CDR3nt: TGTGCCAGCAGCCAAGACGGTAGGGAATCTGGCTACACCTTC
j_gene: TRBJ2-7; abundance: many; v_gene: TRBV12-3/TRBV12-4; d_gene: -; CDR3aa: CASSLGSEGYEQYF; CDR3nt: TGTGCCAGCAGTTTGGGTAGCGAGGGCTACGAGCAGTACTTC
j_gene: TRBJ2-7; abundance: many; v_gene: TRBV29-1; d_gene: -; CDR3aa: CSVDLGPSYEQYF; CDR3nt: TGCAGCGTTGATCTCGGACCATCCTACGAGCAGTACTTC
j_gene: TRBJ2-7; abundance: many; v_gene: TRBV28; d_gene: TRBD2; CDR3aa: CASSPAGGLALALYEQYF; CDR3nt: TGTGCCAGCAGCCCTGCCGGGGGACTAGCCCTAGCTCTCTACGAGCAGTACTTC
j_gene: TRBJ2-7; abundance: many; v_gene: TRBV5-1; d_gene: -; CDR3aa: CASSLNLNYEQYF; CDR3nt: TGCGCCAGCAGCCTGAACCTGAACTACGAGCAGTACTTC
j_gene: TRBJ2-1; abundance: few; v_gene: TRBV7-9; d_gene: TRBD2; CDR3aa: CASSPRLAGGPDYNEQFF; CDR3nt: TGTGCCAGCAGCCCCCGACTAGCGGGAGGGCCGGACTACAATGAGCAGTTCTTC
j_gene: TRBJ2-2; abundance: many; v_gene: TRBV12-3/TRBV12-4; d_gene: TRBD1; CDR3aa: CASSSGQGAWELFF; CDR3nt: TGTGCCAGCAGTTCCGGACAGGGGGCGTGGGAGCTGTTTTTT
j_gene: TRBJ2-5; abundance: -; v_gene: TRBV5-4; d_gene: TRBD1; CDR3aa: CASSPRTGGYQETQYF; CDR3nt: TGTGCCAGCAGCCCAAGGACAGGGGGTTACCAAGAGACCCAGTACTTC
j_gene: TRBJ2-6; abundance: -; v_gene: TRBV28; d_gene: -; CDR3aa: CASRPTDTGANVLTF; CDR3nt: TGTGCCAGCAGGCCTACAGATACTGGGGCCAACGTCCTGACTTTC
j_gene: TRBJ2-7; abundance: few; v_gene: TRBV27; d_gene: TRBD1; CDR3aa: CASPGGDREGEQYF; CDR3nt: TGTGCCAGCCCCGGCGGGGACAGGGAAGGCGAGCAGTACTTC
j_gene: TRBJ2-1; abundance: -; v_gene: TRBV29-1; d_gene: TRBD2; CDR3aa: CSVEAVAGDGLSYNEQFF; CDR3nt: TGCAGCGTTGAAGCGGTTGCGGGAGATGGTTTGTCCTACAATGAGCAGTTCTTC
j_gene: TRBJ1-1; abundance: many; v_gene: TRBV4-1; d_gene: TRBD1; CDR3aa: CASSHLGGRNTEAFF; CDR3nt: TGCGCCAGCAGCCACCTAGGGGGCAGGAACACTGAAGCTTTCTTT
j_gene: TRBJ2-7; abundance: few; v_gene: TRBV24-1; d_gene: -; CDR3aa: CATNDTGTLYEQYF; CDR3nt: TGTGCCACCAATGATACAGGGACCCTCTACGAGCAGTACTTC
j_gene: TRBJ2-5; abundance: few; v_gene: TRBV5-1; d_gene: TRBD2; CDR3aa: CASSAGTNKQETQYF; CDR3nt: TGCGCCAGCAGTGCCGGGACTAATAAGCAAGAGACCCAGTACTTC
j_gene: TRBJ2-7; abundance: many; v_gene: TRBV5-5; d_gene: -; CDR3aa: CASSGIVSYEQYF; CDR3nt: TGTGCCAGCAGCGGAATAGTTTCCTACGAGCAGTACTTC
j_gene: TRBJ2-5; abundance: -; v_gene: TRBV19; d_gene: -; CDR3aa: CASSIRHRSGGTQYF; CDR3nt: TGTGCCAGTAGTATTAGGCATCGGTCCGGCGGGACCCAGTACTTC
j_gene: TRBJ2-7; abundance: many; v_gene: TRBV5-1; d_gene: TRBD1; CDR3aa: CASSGGQGMLNEQYF; CDR3nt: TGCGCCAGCAGCGGGGGACAGGGGATGCTAAACGAGCAGTACTTC
j_gene: TRBJ1-5; abundance: few; v_gene: TRBV28; d_gene: TRBD1; CDR3aa: CASSSRGGDNQPQHF; CDR3nt: TGTGCCAGCAGTTCCAGGGGGGGGGACAATCAGCCCCAGCATTTT
j_gene: TRBJ2-7; abundance: many; v_gene: TRBV4-1; d_gene: TRBD2; CDR3aa: CASSQELAGIGEQYF; CDR3nt: TGCGCCAGCAGCCAGGAACTAGCGGGAATTGGCGAGCAGTACTTC
j_gene: TRBJ1-2; abundance: few; v_gene: TRBV6-1; d_gene: -; CDR3aa: CASSRRAAGYGYTF; CDR3nt: TGTGCCAGCAGCCGACGGGCGGCCGGTTATGGCTACACCTTC
j_gene: TRBJ2-4; abundance: many; v_gene: TRBV28; d_gene: -; CDR3aa: CASSLGQEGDIQYF; CDR3nt: TGTGCCAGCAGTTTGGGCCAAGAGGGAGACATTCAGTACTTC
j_gene: TRBJ2-7; abundance: many; v_gene: TRBV5-1; d_gene: TRBD1; CDR3aa: CASNAGDRVYEQYF; CDR3nt: TGCGCCAGCAACGCCGGGGACAGGGTCTACGAGCAGTACTTC
j_gene: TRBJ2-3; abundance: many; v_gene: TRBV11-2; d_gene: -; CDR3aa: CASSLGLAIDTQYF; CDR3nt: TGTGCCAGCAGCTTGGGGCTAGCGATAGATACGCAGTATTTT
j_gene: TRBJ2-5; abundance: many; v_gene: TRBV20-1; d_gene: -; CDR3aa: CSARDSQVQETQYF; CDR3nt: TGCAGTGCTAGAGATAGCCAGGTCCAAGAGACCCAGTACTTC
j_gene: TRBJ1-4; abundance: many; v_gene: TRBV10-3; d_gene: -; CDR3aa: CAISETDMIATNEKLFF; CDR3nt: TGTGCCATCAGTGAGACGGACATGATTGCAACTAATGAAAAACTGTTTTTT
j_gene: TRBJ1-4; abundance: many; v_gene: TRBV5-5; d_gene: TRBD1; CDR3aa: CASSSPRDRDEKLFF; CDR3nt: TGTGCCAGCAGCAGTCCCCGGGACAGGGACGAAAAACTGTTTTTT
j_gene: TRBJ2-2; abundance: many; v_gene: TRBV29-1; d_gene: -; CDR3aa: CSVVLGNSNTGELFF; CDR3nt: TGCAGCGTTGTCCTGGGGAATTCGAACACCGGGGAGCTGTTTTTT
j_gene: TRBJ1-5; abundance: -; v_gene: TRBV6-5; d_gene: -; CDR3aa: CASSYPPGHDSNQPQHF; CDR3nt: TGTGCCAGCAGTTACCCGCCGGGACACGATAGCAATCAGCCCCAGCATTTT
j_gene: TRBJ2-1; abundance: -; v_gene: TRBV7-9; d_gene: TRBD2; CDR3aa: CASSRALAGGYNEQFF; CDR3nt: TGTGCCAGCAGCCGCGCTCTAGCGGGAGGCTACAATGAGCAGTTCTTC
j_gene: TRBJ1-6; abundance: many; v_gene: TRBV5-5; d_gene: -; CDR3aa: CASSLDGDNSPLHF; CDR3nt: TGTGCCAGCAGCTTGGACGGTGATAATTCACCCCTCCACTTT
j_gene: TRBJ2-1; abundance: few; v_gene: TRBV7-9; d_gene: TRBD2; CDR3aa: CASSSRTRQYNEQFF; CDR3nt: TGTGCCAGCAGCTCACGGACTAGGCAGTACAATGAGCAGTTCTTC
j_gene: TRBJ2-1; abundance: many; v_gene: TRBV18; d_gene: -; CDR3aa: CASSPTGSSYNEQFF; CDR3nt: TGTGCCAGCTCCCCGACGGGAAGCTCCTACAATGAGCAGTTCTTC
j_gene: TRBJ2-1; abundance: many; v_gene: TRBV28; d_gene: TRBD2; CDR3aa: CASSYGLASGEQFF; CDR3nt: TGTGCCAGCAGTTATGGACTAGCGTCGGGTGAGCAGTTCTTC
j_gene: TRBJ2-1; abundance: -; v_gene: TRBV6-1; d_gene: -; CDR3aa: CASSTDREDEQFF; CDR3nt: TGTGCCAGCAGTACTGACAGGGAGGATGAGCAGTTCTTC
j_gene: TRBJ2-1; abundance: many; v_gene: TRBV24-1; d_gene: TRBD2; CDR3aa: CATSDGSGSSYNEQFF; CDR3nt: TGTGCCACCAGTGATGGTAGCGGGAGCTCCTACAATGAGCAGTTCTTC
j_gene: TRBJ2-2; abundance: few; v_gene: TRBV11-2; d_gene: TRBD2; CDR3aa: CASSLAGTSGRAGTGELFF; CDR3nt: TGTGCCAGCAGCTTAGCGGGGACTAGCGGGAGGGCGGGCACCGGGGAGCTGTTTTTT
j_gene: TRBJ2-1; abundance: -; v_gene: TRBV7-2; d_gene: -; CDR3aa: CASSTAGVSYNEQFF; CDR3nt: TGTGCCAGCAGTACCGCTGGCGTATCCTACAATGAGCAGTTCTTC
j_gene: TRBJ2-1; abundance: few; v_gene: TRBV9; d_gene: -; CDR3aa: CASSGGTQNEQFF; CDR3nt: TGTGCCAGCAGCGGGGGAACTCAGAATGAGCAGTTCTTC
j_gene: TRBJ2-1; abundance: many; v_gene: TRBV7-9; d_gene: TRBD1; CDR3aa: CASSPGQGASYNEQFF; CDR3nt: TGTGCCAGCAGCCCGGGGCAGGGGGCGTCCTACAATGAGCAGTTCTTC
j_gene: TRBJ2-7; abundance: many; v_gene: TRBV5-1; d_gene: -; CDR3aa: CASRSLREIRYEQYF; CDR3nt: TGCGCCAGCAGATCACTCAGGGAGATTCGGTACGAGCAGTACTTC
j_gene: TRBJ2-1; abundance: few; v_gene: TRBV6-1; d_gene: TRBD2; CDR3aa: CASSEAPGTSSYNEQFF; CDR3nt: TGTGCCAGCAGTGAAGCCCCGGGGACTAGCTCCTACAATGAGCAGTTCTTC
j_gene: TRBJ2-1; abundance: many; v_gene: TRBV5-1; d_gene: TRBD1; CDR3aa: CASSSVTGNNEQFF; CDR3nt: TGCGCCAGCAGCTCCGTGACAGGGAACAATGAGCAGTTCTTC
j_gene: TRBJ2-2; abundance: -; v_gene: TRBV18; d_gene: -; CDR3aa: CASSPPAGTSNTGELFF; CDR3nt: TGTGCCAGCTCACCACCGGCAGGGACATCGAACACCGGGGAGCTGTTTTTT
j_gene: TRBJ1-2; abundance: many; v_gene: TRBV5-1; d_gene: -; CDR3aa: CASSLDRAGYGYTF; CDR3nt: TGCGCCAGCAGCTTGGACAGGGCAGGCTATGGCTACACCTTC
j_gene: TRBJ2-1; abundance: few; v_gene: TRBV5-1; d_gene: -; CDR3aa: CASSLEGGDWNEQFF; CDR3nt: TGCGCCAGCAGCTTGGAGGGCGGGGACTGGAATGAGCAGTTCTTC
j_gene: TRBJ2-7; abundance: many; v_gene: TRBV28; d_gene: TRBD2; CDR3aa: CASSLLAEPWEQYF; CDR3nt: TGTGCCAGCAGTTTACTAGCGGAGCCCTGGGAGCAGTACTTC